One sample yielded the 13 T cell receptor beta chains listed below, sequenced in a study of cytomegalovirus exposure and HLA in healthy donors (dated by TCRdb to 2016 to 2017). Library preparation used the immunoSEQ multiplex PCR assay. TCRdb took this table from immuneACCESS and kept in-frame rearrangements with V and J called. Such tables lack part of the clones; where checked against another copy, unresolved V genes explain under half of the gap, and the rest is unexplained. For this sample there are about 280,000 clones; roughly 90% appear just once. The ten largest clones add up to 0.92% of the sample. The sample consisted of PBMCs. The receptors stem from a woman aged 18-29 years in good health and CMV-seronegative.

The chain recombines TRBV28 with TRBJ2-2; 10 bases line up with TRBD2. Germline V gene sequence: CDR1 MDHEN, CDR2 SYDVKM. The J segment lost 7 bases and the V segment lost 5 bases, leaving 10 bases of the junction unmatched. CDR3 length: 16 residues. CDR3: CASSTRSGRLVGELFF. CDR3 coding DNA: TGTGCCAGCAGTACCCGTAGCGGGAGGCTTGTCGGGGAGCTGTTTTTT.

J is TRBJ1-2 and V is TRBV7-8; TRBD1 is a possible D gene (5 bases). This CDR3 is 14 amino acids long. V was clipped by 0 bases and J by 2 bases, with 7 bases between them. Germline values: CDR1 SGHVS, CDR2 FQNEAQ. The CDR3 region is CASSLASGNYGYTF. In DNA form, the CDR3 reads TGTGCCAGCAGCTTAGCGTCAGGGAACTATGGCTACACCTTC.

This chain uses TRBV28 with TRBJ1-3, with 7 bases aligning to TRBD1. The CDR3 has 15 residues. Germline values: CDR1 MDHEN, CDR2 SYDVKM. V gave up 5 bases and J gave up 5 bases; unmatched junction bases: 9. The CDR3 coding sequence is TGTGCCAGCAGTAAGCACCAGGGGGTAAGAAACACCATATATTTT. This sequence encodes CASSKHQGVRNTIYF. The full variable domain, its missing parts supplied by reference TRBV28 and TRBJ1-3, is DVKVTQSSRYLVKRTGEKVFLECVQDMDHENMFWYRQDPGLGLRLIYFSYDVKMKEKGDIPEGYSVSREKKERFSLILESASTNQTSMYLCASSKHQGVRNTIYFGEGSWLTVV.

The rearrangement joins TRBV7-2 to TRBJ1-2; TRBD1 agrees at 10 bases. Germline V gene data show CDR1 as SGHTA and CDR2 as FQGNSA. The CDR3 has 13 amino acids. J lost 14 bases, V lost 5 bases, and 11 bases had no gene match. CDR3: CASSPPRQGAQTF. CDR3 in DNA: TGTGCCAGCAGCCCACCCCGACAGGGGGCGCAGACCTTC. Using reference TRBV7-2 and TRBJ1-2 for the parts outside the CDR3, the full variable domain is GAGVSQSPSNKVTEKGKDVELRCDPISGHTALYWYRQSLGQGLEFLIYFQGNSAPDKSGLPSDRFSAERTGGSVSTLTIQRTQQEDSAVYLCASSPPRQGAQTFGSGTRLTVV.

The rearrangement joins TRBV18 to TRBJ2-1; unclear D gene. The CDR3 covers 14 residues. V was trimmed by 6 bases and J by 4 bases, leaving 13 bases between them. Germline V gene data show CDR1 as KGHSH and CDR2 as LQKENI. CDR3 amino acids: CASSHPPGYNEQFF. The CDR3 DNA follows: TGTGCCAGCTCCCACCCTCCGGGTTACAATGAGCAGTTCTTC.

The rearrangement links TRBV2 to TRBJ1-3; no clear D. The CDR3 is 14 amino acids. Germline loops: CDR1 SNHLY, CDR2 FYNNEI. Trimming stripped 6 bases from V and 0 bases from J, with 9 bases between. This chain's CDR3 is CASRNRISGNTIYF. CDR3 in DNA: TGTGCCAGCAGGAACAGAATCTCTGGAAACACCATATATTTT.

The V gene is TRBV10-3, the J gene TRBJ2-1; maybe TRBD2 (5 bases). The CDR3 totals 16 residues. Germline V gene lookup returns CDR1 ENHRY and CDR2 SYGVKD. The V gene lost 1 base and the J gene lost 4 bases, with 14 bases spanning the gap. The CDR3 DNA reads TGTGCCATCAGTGAGTTTGGCGGGCCGCTGTACAATGAGCAGTTCTTC. Amino acids: CAISEFGGPLYNEQFF.

This chain links TRBV27 with TRBJ1-1; D may be TRBD1 (5 bases). Trimming removed 9 bases at V and 1 base at J, with 12 bases between. The CDR3 is made up of 13 amino acids. Per germline, CDR1 MNHEY and CDR2 SMNVEV (reference sequence). CDR3 DNA sequence: TGTGCCAGTAGGGTGGGGCAGAACACTGAAGCTTTCTTT. It specifies CASRVGQNTEAFF.

The chain recombines TRBV7-2 with TRBJ2-7, with D possibly being TRBD1 (5 bases). The CDR3 extends over 14 amino acids. Germline CDR1 is SGHTA and CDR2 is FQGNSA. The V gene lost 4 bases and the J gene lost 6 bases, with 16 bases spanning the gap. The CDR3 spells CASSSTGRVIEQYF. CDR3 in DNA: TGTGCCAGCAGCTCTACCGGCAGGGTAATCGAGCAGTACTTC.

The chain uses TRBV2 and TRBJ2-7; 11 nucleotides align to TRBD2. Germline-derived CDR1 and CDR2 are SNHLY and FYNNEI. This CDR3 spans 15 amino acids. J lost 4 bases, V lost 6 bases, and 8 bases had no gene match. The CDR3 protein is CASRENSGRAYEQYF. The CDR3 bases are TGTGCCAGCAGGGAAAATAGCGGGAGGGCGTACGAGCAGTACTTC. The variable domain in full, completed from reference TRBV2 and TRBJ2-7, reads EPEVTQTPSHQVTQMGQEVILRCVPISNHLYFYWYRQILGQKVEFLVSFYNNEISEKSEIFDDQFSVERPDGSNFTLKIRSTKLEDSAMYFCASRENSGRAYEQYFGPGTRLTVT.

This chain connects TRBV11-2 to TRBJ2-7, with D hard to call. The CDR3 spans 12 residues. V shed 6 bases and J shed 1 base, with 7 bases lying between them. Germline CDR1 SGHAT, CDR2 FQNNGV. This CDR3 reads CASSPTSYEQYF. The CDR3 DNA sequence: TGTGCCAGCAGTCCAACATCCTACGAGCAGTACTTC. The variable domain in full, completed from reference TRBV11-2 and TRBJ2-7, reads EAGVAQSPRYKIIEKRQSVAFWCNPISGHATLYWYQQILGQGPKLLIQFQNNGVVDDSQLPKDRFSAERLKGVDSTLKIQPAKLEDSAVYLCASSPTSYEQYFGPGTRLTVT.

The chain couples TRBV27 to TRBJ1-1, with 9 bases matching TRBD1. Germline CDR1 is MNHEY and CDR2 is SMNVEV (reference sequence). V shed 4 bases, J shed 3 bases, and the junction held 6 bases outside the gene matches. The CDR3 totals 15 residues. Here the CDR3 DNA reads TGTGCCAGCAGTTACCACAGGGGGCTAGACACTGAAGCTTTCTTT. This gives the protein CASSYHRGLDTEAFF.

J is TRBJ2-1 and V is TRBV4-3; TRBD2 matches 11 bases. The CDR3 covers 16 residues. Germline CDR1 reads LGHNA; CDR2 reads YSLEER. V was clipped by 3 bases and J by 2 bases; unmatched bases: 3. Here the CDR3 reads CASSQLLAGAYNEQFF. The CDR3 DNA follows: TGCGCCAGCAGCCAGTTACTAGCGGGAGCCTACAATGAGCAGTTCTTC.